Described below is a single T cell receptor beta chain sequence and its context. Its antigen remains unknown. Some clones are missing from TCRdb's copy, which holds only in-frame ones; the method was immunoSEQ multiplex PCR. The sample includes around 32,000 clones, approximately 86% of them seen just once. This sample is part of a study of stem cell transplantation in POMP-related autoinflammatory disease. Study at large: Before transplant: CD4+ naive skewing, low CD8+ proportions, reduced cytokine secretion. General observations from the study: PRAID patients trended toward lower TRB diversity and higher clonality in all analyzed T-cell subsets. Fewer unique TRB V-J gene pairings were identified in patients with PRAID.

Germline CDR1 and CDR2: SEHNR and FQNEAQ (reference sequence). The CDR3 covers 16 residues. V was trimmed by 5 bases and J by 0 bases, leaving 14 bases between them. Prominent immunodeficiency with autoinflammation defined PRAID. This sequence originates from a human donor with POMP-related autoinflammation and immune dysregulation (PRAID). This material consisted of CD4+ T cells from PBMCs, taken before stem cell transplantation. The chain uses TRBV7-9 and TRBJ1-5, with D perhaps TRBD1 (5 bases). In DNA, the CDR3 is TGTGCCAGCAGCCTCGGGACTAGTTATAGCAATCAGCCCCAGCATTTT. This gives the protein CASSLGTSYSNQPQHF.